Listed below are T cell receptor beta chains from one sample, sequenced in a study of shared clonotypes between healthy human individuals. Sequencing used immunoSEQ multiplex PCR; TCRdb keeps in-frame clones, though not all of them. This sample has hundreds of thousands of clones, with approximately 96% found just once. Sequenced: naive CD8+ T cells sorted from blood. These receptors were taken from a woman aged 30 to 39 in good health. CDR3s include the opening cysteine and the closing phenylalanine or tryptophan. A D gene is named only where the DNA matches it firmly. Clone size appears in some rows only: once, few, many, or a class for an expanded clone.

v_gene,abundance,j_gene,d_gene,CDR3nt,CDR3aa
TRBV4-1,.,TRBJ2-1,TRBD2,TGCGCCAGCAGCCAAGAGCCTAATCAGCTAGCGGTCAATGAGCAGTTCTTC,CASSQEPNQLAVNEQFF
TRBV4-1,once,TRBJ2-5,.,TGCGCCAGCAGCCGGCGCGACGGGACCCAGTACTTC,CASSRRDGTQYF
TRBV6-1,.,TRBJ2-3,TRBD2,TGTGCCAGCAGTGACCCGGGACTAGAAACCGGCACAGATACGCAGTATTTT,CASSDPGLETGTDTQYF
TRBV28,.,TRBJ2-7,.,TGTGCCAGCAGTTTATTAAGATCCGACGCCCCCGGCGACGAGCAGTACTTC,CASSLLRSDAPGDEQYF
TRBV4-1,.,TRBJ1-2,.,TGCGCCAGCAGCCAAGCATCAACAGAAGTATGGGGGGTGAACACTCGCTACACCTTC,CASSQASTEVWGVNTRYTF
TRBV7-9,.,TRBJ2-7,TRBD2,TGTGCCAGCAGCTCACCGGACGCTAGCGGAACCTACGAGCAGTACTTC,CASSSPDASGTYEQYF
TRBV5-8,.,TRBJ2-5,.,TGTGCCAGCAGCTTTTCTTTCCGAGAGACCCAGTACTTC,CASSFSFRETQYF
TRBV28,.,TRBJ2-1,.,TGTGCCAGCAGGGGGGAGCCCAGCTACAATGAGCAGTTCTTC,CASRGEPSYNEQFF
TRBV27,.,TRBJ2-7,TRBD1,TGTGCCAGCTTAACCCCAGGGGGCGAGCAGTACTTC,CASLTPGGEQYF
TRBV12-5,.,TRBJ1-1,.,TGTGCTAGTGGTCTTAGCGGACAGCTGACTGATGAAGCTTTCTTT,CASGLSGQLTDEAFF
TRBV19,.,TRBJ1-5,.,TGTGCCAGTAGTATATGGCCAGATCAGCCCCAGCATTTT,CASSIWPDQPQHF
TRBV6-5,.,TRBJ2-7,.,TGTGCCAGCAGTTACGGGGGGCGGGACGAGCAGTACTTC,CASSYGGRDEQYF
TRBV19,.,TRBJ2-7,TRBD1,TGTGCCAGTAGCGCGGAGGGACAGGGGGGCCTAGAGCAGTACTTC,CASSAEGQGGLEQYF
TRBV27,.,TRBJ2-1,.,TGTGCCAGCAGCGTCGCCCTCCCACAAAGCGGGCGCGAGGTTTTTAATGAGCAGTTCTTC,CASSVALPQSGREVFNEQFF
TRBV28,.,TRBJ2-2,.,TGTGCCAGCAGTTTCTTGTCCGGGGAGCTGTTTTTT,CASSFLSGELFF
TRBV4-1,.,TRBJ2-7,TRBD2,TGCGCCAGCAGCCAACTAGCGGGAGTAAGCGAGCAGTACTTC,CASSQLAGVSEQYF
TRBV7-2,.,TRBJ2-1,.,TGTGCCAGCAGCTTAGACCGGACATCATACAATGAGCAGTTCTTC,CASSLDRTSYNEQFF
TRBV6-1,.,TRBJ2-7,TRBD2,TGTGCCAGCATTGGACTAGCGGGGACCTACGAGCAGTACTTC,CASIGLAGTYEQYF
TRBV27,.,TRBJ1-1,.,TGTGCCAGCAAAATCAACCCCGGCAGTGAAGCTTTCTTT,CASKINPGSEAFF
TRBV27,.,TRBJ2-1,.,TGTGCCAGCCGCCGAGCGTTCGTCCCGGATCAGCAGTTCTTC,CASRRAFVPDQQFF
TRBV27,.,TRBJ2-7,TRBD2,TGTGCCAGCACCCCCGGGACTAGCGGGAGGGACGAGCAGTACTTC,CASTPGTSGRDEQYF
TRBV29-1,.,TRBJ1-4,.,TGCAGCGTTATACAGCCGGGGGAACTGTTTTTT,CSVIQPGELFF
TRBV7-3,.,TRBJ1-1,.,TGTGCCAGCAGCTTAAACCCCAGTCGTCCTCAACCCTTAAACACTGAAGCTTTCTTT,CASSLNPSRPQPLNTEAFF
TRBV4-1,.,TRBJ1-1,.,TGCGCCAGCAGCCAAGGGTGGCAGGGCGGATTGACTGAAGCTTTCTTT,CASSQGWQGGLTEAFF
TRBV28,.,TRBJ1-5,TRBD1,TGTGCCAGCAGTTCTGACAGGGGAAGATTCAATCAGCCCCAGCATTTT,CASSSDRGRFNQPQHF
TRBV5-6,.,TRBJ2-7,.,TGTGCCAGCAGCTTGTGGGGGGTTTCGCCCTACGAGCAGTACTTC,CASSLWGVSPYEQYF
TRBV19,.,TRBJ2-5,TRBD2,TGTGCCAGTAGTATCGGACTAGCCTGGGGGGAAGAGACCCAGTACTTC,CASSIGLAWGEETQYF
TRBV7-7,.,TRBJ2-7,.,TGTGCCAGCAGCTTATCCGCTTCCTACGAGCAGTACTTC,CASSLSASYEQYF
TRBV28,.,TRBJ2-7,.,TGTGCCAGCAGTTTAATGAGGGGAATTTATTGGGTGCAGTACTTC,CASSLMRGIYWVQYF
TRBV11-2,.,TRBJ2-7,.,TGTGCCAGCAGCTTAGGAGGTGGGCTTCTCTACGAGCAGTACTTC,CASSLGGGLLYEQYF
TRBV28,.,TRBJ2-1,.,TGTGCCAGCAGTTTACAGGAGGTAAAGGTTTCCTACAATGAGCAGTTCTTC,CASSLQEVKVSYNEQFF
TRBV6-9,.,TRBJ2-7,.,TGTGCCAGCAGTTGCCTCGGGGCGGGCAGCTCCTACGAGCAGTACTTC,CASSCLGAGSSYEQYF
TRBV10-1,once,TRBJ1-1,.,TGCGCCAGCAGTGCGGACCTCACTGAAGCTTTCTTT,CASSADLTEAFF
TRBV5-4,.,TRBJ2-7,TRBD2,TGTGCCAGCAGCTTGGGGCTAGCGGGAGACGCGGTTTACGAGCAGTACTTC,CASSLGLAGDAVYEQYF
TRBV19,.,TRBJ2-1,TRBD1,TGTGCCAGTGCCGGGACAGCATACAATGAGCAGTTCTTC,CASAGTAYNEQFF
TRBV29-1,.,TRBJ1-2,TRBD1,TGCAGCGTTGAAGTAGAAAACCGGGACAGCTATGGCTACACCTTC,CSVEVENRDSYGYTF
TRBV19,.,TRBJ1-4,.,TGTGCCAGTAGTATAGATCAGACATCTACTAATGAAAAACTGTTTTTT,CASSIDQTSTNEKLFF
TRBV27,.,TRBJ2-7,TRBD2,TGTGCCAGCAGTTCTACTAGCGGGATCAACGAGCAGTACTTC,CASSSTSGINEQYF
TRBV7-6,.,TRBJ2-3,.,TGTGCCAGCAGCTTAGAAGCGGAACATACAGATACGCAGTATTTT,CASSLEAEHTDTQYF
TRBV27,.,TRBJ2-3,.,TGTGCCAGCAGTTCGCTGAGCACAGATACGCAGTATTTT,CASSSLSTDTQYF